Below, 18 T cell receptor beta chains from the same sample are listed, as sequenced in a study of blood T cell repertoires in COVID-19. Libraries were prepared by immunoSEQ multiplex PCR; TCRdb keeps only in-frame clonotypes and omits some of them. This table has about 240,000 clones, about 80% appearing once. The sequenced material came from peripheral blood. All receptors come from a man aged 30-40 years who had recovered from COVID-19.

The CDR3: CASRRTGGLIHF. The DNA for the CDR3 is TGTGCCAGCAGACGGACAGGGGGCCTAATCCACTTT. The V gene is TRBV5-6, the J gene TRBJ1-6; 11 nucleotides match TRBD1. Germline V gene sequence: CDR1 SGHDT, CDR2 YYEEEE. The length of the CDR3 is 12 residues. V gave up 5 bases and J gave up 17 bases; unmatched junction bases: 6.

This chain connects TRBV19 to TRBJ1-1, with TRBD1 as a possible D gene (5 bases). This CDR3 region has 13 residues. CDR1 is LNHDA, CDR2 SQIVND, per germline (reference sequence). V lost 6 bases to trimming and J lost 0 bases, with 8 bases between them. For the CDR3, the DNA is TGTGCCAGTAGCAAGACAGTGAACACTGAAGCTTTCTTT. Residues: CASSKTVNTEAFF.

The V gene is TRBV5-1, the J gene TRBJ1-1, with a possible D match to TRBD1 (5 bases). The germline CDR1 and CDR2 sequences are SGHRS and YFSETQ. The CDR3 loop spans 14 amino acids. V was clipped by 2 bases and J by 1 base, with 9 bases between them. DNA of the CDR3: TGCGCCAGCAGCTTCCTTGACAGGAACACTGAAGCTTTCTTT. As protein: CASSFLDRNTEAFF.

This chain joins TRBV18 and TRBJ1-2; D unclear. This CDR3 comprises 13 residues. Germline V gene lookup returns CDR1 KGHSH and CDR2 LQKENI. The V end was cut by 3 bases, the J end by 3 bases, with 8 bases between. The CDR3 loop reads CASSPDKDYGYTF. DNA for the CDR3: TGTGCCAGCTCACCTGACAAGGACTATGGCTACACCTTC.

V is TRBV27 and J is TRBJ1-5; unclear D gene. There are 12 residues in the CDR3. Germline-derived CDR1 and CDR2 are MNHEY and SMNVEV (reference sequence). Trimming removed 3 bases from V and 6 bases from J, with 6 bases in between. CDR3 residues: CASSLRGQPQHF. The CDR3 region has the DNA TGTGCCAGCAGTTTGCGAGGTCAGCCCCAGCATTTT.

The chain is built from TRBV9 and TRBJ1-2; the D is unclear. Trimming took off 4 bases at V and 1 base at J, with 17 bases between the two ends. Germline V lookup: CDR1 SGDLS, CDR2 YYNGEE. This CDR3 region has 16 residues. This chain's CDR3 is CASSPSADLLNYGYTF. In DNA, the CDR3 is TGTGCCAGCAGCCCGAGCGCCGACCTCCTTAACTATGGCTACACCTTC.

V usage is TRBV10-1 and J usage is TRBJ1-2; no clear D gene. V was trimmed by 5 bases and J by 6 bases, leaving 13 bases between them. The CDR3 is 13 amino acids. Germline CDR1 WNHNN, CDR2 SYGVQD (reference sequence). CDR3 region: CASSSGFSDGYTF. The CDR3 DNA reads TGCGCCAGCAGTTCGGGATTCTCCGATGGCTACACCTTC.

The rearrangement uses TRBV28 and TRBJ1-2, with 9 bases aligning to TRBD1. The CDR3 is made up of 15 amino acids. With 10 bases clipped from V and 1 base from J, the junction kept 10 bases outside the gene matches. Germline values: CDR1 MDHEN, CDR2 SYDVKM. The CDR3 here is CATPRDRAGNYGYTF. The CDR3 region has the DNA TGTGCCACCCCTCGGGACAGGGCCGGTAACTATGGCTACACCTTC.

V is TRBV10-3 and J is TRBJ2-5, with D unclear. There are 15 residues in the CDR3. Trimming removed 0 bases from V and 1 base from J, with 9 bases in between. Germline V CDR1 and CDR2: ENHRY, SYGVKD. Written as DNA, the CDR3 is TGTGCCATCAGTGAGTCAAGTGCTAGCCAAGAGACCCAGTACTTC. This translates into CAISESSASQETQYF.

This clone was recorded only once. The CDR3 bases are TGTGCCAGCAGCTTAGCCACAGGGGACGGCGAGCAGTACGTC. This gives the protein CASSLATGDGEQYV. The chain is built from TRBV7-8 and TRBJ2-7; TRBD1 aligns across 7 bases. The CDR3 has 14 residues. V was clipped by 0 bases and J by 6 bases; unmatched bases: 5. Germline CDR1 is SGHVS and CDR2 is FQNEAQ.

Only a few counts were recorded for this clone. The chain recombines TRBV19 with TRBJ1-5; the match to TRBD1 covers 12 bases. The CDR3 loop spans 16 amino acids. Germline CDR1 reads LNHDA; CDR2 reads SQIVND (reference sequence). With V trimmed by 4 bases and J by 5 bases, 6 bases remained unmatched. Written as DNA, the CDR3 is TGTGCCAGTAGTACCGGGACAGGGGGCGCGGATCAGCCCCAGCATTTT. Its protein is CASSTGTGGADQPQHF.

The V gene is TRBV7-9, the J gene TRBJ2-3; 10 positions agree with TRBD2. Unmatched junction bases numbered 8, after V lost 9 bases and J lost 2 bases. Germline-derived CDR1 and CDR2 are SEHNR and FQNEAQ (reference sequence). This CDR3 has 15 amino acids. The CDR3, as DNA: TGTGCCAGGTCGAAACTAGCGGGGACCACAGATACGCAGTATTTT. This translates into CARSKLAGTTDTQYF.

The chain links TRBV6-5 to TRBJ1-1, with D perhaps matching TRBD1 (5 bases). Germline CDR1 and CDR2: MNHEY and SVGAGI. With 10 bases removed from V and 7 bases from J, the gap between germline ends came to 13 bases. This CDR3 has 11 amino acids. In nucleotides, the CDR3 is TGTGCCATCAGAACCGGGGGTGAAGCTTTCTTT. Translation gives CAIRTGGEAFF.

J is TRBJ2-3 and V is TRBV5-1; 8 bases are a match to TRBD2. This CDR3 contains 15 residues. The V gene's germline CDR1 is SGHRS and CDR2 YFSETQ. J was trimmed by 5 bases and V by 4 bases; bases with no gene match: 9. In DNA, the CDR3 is TGCGCCAGCAGCAGCAGCGGGGGAAGTGGAGATACGCAGTATTTT. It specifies CASSSSGGSGDTQYF.

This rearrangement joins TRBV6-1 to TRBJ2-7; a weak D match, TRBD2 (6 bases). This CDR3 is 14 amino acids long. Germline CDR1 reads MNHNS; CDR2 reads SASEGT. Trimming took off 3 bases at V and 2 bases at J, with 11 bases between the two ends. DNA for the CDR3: TGTGCCAGCAGTGAGCCGGGGGTCACCTACGAGCAGTACGTC. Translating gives CASSEPGVTYEQYV.

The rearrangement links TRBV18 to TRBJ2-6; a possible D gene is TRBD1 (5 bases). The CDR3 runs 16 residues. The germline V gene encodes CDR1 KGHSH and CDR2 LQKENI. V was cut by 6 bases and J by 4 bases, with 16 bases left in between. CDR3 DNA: TGTGCCAGCTCTCTTGATCAGGGCACCGGGGCCAACGTCCTGACTTTC. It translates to CASSLDQGTGANVLTF.

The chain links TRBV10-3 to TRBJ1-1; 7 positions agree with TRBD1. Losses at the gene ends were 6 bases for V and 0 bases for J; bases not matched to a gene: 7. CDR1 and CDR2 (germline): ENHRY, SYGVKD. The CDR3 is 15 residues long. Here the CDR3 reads CAISAGQSMNTEAFF. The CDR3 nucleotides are TGTGCCATCAGCGCGGGACAGAGCATGAACACTGAAGCTTTCTTT.

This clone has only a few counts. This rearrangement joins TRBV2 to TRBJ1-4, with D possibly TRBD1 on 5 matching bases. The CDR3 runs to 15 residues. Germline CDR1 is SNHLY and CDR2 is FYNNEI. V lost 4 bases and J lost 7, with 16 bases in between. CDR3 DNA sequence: TGTGCCAGCAGTGGACAGCCTGCTAGGATTGAAAAACTGTTTTTT. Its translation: CASSGQPARIEKLFF.